This TCR beta chain appears in the sequencing data of a study of blood T cell repertoires in COVID-19. Study overall: T cells, B-cell-depleted T cells, or PBMCs supplied cDNA or gDNA.

Germline-derived CDR1 and CDR2 are MDHEN and SYDVKM. The V gene end was trimmed by 10 bases and the J gene end by 0 bases; junction bases not matched to a gene: 11. CDR3 size: 15 residues. Assay used: immunoSEQ multiplex PCR; TCRdb lists only in-frame clones, some missing. The sample gives 400,000 or so clones, around 87% of which show up once; 1.5% to 2% is in the top ten. This receptor was taken from a man in his forties or fifties in a cohort exposed to, infected with or recovered from COVID-19 (not recorded which). The V and J genes are TRBV28 and TRBJ1-1; 7 bases are a match to TRBD1. The specimen was PBMCs or T cells enriched from blood (not recorded which). CDR3 sequence reads: CAILKQGNMNTEAFF. DNA of the CDR3: TGTGCCATCCTCAAACAGGGGAACATGAACACTGAAGCTTTCTTT. Full variable domain (remainder filled in from reference TRBV28 and TRBJ1-1): DVKVTQSSRYLVKRTGEKVFLECVQDMDHENMFWYRQDPGLGLRLIYFSYDVKMKEKGDIPEGYSVSREKKERFSLILESASTNQTSMYLCAILKQGNMNTEAFFGQGTRLTVV.